Detailed here is one TCR beta chain. This sample is part of a study of technical replicates of blood from a few donors. Per the germline V gene, CDR1 is MNHEY and CDR2 is SMNVEV (reference sequence). The CDR3 loop spans 14 amino acids. Trimming removed 3 bases from V and 2 bases from J, with 10 bases in between. Produced via immunoSEQ multiplex PCR; TCRdb's table is partial and in-frame only. The sample includes 80,000 to 95,000 clones, about 97% seen only once; the top ten take about 0.33%. This receptor was identified in a human donor in good health. Source material: T cells isolated from PBMCs. The chain employs TRBV27 and TRBJ1-2; D unclear. The DNA of the CDR3 is TGTGCCAGCAGTTTGGTTGCGGCGAACTATGGCTACACCTTC. This codes for CASSLVAANYGYTF.